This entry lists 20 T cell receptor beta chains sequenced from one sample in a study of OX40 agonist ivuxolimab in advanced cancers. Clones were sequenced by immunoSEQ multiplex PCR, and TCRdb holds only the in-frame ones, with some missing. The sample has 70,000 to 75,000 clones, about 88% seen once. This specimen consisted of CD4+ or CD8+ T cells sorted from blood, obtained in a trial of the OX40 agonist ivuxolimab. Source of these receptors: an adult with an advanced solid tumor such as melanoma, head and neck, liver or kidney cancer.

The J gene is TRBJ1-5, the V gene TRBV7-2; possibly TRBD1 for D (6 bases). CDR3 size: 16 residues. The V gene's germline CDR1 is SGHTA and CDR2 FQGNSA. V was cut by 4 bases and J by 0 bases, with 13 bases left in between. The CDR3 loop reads CASSSKTGYSNQPQHF. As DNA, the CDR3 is TGTGCCAGCAGCTCGAAAACAGGGTATAGCAATCAGCCCCAGCATTTT.

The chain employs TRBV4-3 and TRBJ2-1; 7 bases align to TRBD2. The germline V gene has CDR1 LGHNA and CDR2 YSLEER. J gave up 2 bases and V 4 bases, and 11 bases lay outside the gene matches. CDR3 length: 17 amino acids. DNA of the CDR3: TGCGCCAGCAGCCTAAACATCGCCAGCGGGACCTACAATGAGCAGTTCTTC. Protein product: CASSLNIASGTYNEQFF.

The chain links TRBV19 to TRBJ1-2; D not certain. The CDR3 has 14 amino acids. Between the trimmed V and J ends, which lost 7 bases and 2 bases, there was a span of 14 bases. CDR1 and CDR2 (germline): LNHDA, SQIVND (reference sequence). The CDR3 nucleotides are TGTGCCAGTACTAAAGTGGCACCGAACTATGGCTACACCTTC. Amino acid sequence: CASTKVAPNYGYTF.

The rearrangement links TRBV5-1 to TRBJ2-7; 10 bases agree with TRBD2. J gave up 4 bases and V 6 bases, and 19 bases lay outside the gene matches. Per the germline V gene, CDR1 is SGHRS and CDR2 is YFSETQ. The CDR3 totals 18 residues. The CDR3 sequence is CASTQDPSGRDQGYEQYF. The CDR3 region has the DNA TGCGCCAGCACCCAAGACCCTAGCGGGAGAGATCAGGGATACGAGCAGTACTTC.

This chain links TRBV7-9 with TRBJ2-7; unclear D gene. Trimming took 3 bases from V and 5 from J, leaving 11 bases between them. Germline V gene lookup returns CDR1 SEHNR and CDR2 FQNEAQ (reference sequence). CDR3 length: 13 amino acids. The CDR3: CASSFRSSNEQYF. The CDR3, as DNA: TGTGCCAGCAGCTTCCGGAGTTCCAACGAGCAGTACTTC.

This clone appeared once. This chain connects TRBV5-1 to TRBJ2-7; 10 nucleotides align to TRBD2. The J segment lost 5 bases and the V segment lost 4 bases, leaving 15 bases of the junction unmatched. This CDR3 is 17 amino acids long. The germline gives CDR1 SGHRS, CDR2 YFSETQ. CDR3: CASSPGVAGGYGDEQYF. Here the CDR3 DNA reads TGCGCCAGCAGCCCCGGGGTAGCGGGAGGCTATGGGGACGAGCAGTACTTC.

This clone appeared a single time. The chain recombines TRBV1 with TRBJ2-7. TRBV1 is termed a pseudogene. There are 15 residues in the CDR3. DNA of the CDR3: TGCACCAGCAGCCTATCCGGGACGGTCTCCTACGAGCAGTACTTC. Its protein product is CTSSLSGTVSYEQYF.

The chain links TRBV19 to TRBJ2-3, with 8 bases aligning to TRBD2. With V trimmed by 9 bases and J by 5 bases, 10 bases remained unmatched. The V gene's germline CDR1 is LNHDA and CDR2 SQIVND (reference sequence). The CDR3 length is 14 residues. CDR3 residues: CASSKREFGDTQYF. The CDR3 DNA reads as TGTGCCAGCTCAAAGCGGGAGTTCGGAGATACGCAGTATTTT.

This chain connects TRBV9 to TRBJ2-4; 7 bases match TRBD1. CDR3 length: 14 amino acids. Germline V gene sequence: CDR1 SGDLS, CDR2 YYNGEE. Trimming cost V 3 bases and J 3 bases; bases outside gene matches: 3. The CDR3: CASSEGASKNIQYF. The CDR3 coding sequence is TGTGCCAGCAGCGAGGGGGCTAGCAAAAACATTCAGTACTTC.

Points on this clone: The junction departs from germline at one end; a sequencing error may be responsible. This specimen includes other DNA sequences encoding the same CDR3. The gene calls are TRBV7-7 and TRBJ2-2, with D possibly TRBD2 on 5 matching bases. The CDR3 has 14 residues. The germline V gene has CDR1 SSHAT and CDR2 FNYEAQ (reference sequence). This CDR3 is CASSLEGRTGELFF. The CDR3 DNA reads TGTGCTAGCAGCTTAGAGGGAAGGACCGGGGAGCTGTTTTTT.

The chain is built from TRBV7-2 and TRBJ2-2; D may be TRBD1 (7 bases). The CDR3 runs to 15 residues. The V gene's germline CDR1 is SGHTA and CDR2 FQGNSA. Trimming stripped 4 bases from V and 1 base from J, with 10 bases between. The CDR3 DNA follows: TGTGCCAGCAGCTGGCAGGGGGGGAACACCGGGGAGCTGTTTTTT. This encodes CASSWQGGNTGELFF.

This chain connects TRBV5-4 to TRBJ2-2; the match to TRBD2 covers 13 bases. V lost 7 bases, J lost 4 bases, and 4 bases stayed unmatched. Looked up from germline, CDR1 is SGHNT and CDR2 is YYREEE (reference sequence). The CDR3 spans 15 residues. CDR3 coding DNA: TGTGCCAGCTCCAGGACTAGCGGGAGCACCGGGGAGCTGTTTTTT. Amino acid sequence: CASSRTSGSTGELFF.

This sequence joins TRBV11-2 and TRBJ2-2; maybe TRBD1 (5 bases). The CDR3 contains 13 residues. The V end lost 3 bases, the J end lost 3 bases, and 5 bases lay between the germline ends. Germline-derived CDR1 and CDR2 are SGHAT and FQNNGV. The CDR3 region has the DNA TGTGCCAGCAGCTTCAGGGACACCGGGGAGCTGTTTTTT. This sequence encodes CASSFRDTGELFF.

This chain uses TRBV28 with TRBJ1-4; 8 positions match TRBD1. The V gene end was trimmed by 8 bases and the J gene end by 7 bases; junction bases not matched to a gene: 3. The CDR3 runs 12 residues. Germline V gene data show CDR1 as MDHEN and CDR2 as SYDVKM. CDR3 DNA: TGTGCCAGCGACAGGGGCCGTGAAAAACTGTTTTTT. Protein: CASDRGREKLFF.

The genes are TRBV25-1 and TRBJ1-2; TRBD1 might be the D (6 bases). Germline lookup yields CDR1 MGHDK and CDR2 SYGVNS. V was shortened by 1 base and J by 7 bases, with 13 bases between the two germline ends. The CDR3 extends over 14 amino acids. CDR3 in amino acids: CASSESGTQAGYTF. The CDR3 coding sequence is TGTGCCAGCAGTGAATCCGGGACACAGGCTGGCTACACCTTC.

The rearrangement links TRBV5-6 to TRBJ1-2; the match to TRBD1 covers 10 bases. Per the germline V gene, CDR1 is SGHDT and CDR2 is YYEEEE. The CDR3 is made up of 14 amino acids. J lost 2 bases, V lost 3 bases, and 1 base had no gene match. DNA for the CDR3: TGTGCCAGCAGCTCGACAGGGGGCAACTATGGCTACACCTTC. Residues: CASSSTGGNYGYTF.

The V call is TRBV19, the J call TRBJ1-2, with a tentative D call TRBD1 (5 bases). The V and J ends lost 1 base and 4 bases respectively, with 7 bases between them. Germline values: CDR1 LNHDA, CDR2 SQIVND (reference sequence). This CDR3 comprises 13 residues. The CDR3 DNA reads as TGTGCCAGTAGTATAGGACAGCTCTATGGCTACACCTTC. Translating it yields CASSIGQLYGYTF.

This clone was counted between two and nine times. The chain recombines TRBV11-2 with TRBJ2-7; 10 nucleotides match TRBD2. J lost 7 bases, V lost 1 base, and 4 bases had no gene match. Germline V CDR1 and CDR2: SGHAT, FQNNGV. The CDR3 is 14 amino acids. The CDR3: CASSLGLAGVEQYF. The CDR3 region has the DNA TGTGCCAGCAGCTTAGGCCTAGCGGGAGTTGAGCAGTACTTC.

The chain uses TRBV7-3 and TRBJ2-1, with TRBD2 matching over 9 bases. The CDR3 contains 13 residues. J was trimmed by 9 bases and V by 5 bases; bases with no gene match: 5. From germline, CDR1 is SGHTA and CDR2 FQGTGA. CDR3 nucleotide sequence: TGTGCCAGCAGCCAGACTAGCGGTCCTGAGCAGTTCTTC. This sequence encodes CASSQTSGPEQFF.

The CDR3 nucleotides are TGTGCCAGCAGTTATTGCCCCCAGGGTCAGGCAGATACGCAGTATTTT. Translating it yields CASSYCPQGQADTQYF. J is TRBJ2-3 and V is TRBV6-9; the D gene is possibly TRBD1 (5 bases). V was shortened by 1 base and J by 4 bases, with 15 bases between the two germline ends. CDR3 length equals 16 residues. CDR1 MNHGY and CDR2 SVAAGI come from the germline V gene.